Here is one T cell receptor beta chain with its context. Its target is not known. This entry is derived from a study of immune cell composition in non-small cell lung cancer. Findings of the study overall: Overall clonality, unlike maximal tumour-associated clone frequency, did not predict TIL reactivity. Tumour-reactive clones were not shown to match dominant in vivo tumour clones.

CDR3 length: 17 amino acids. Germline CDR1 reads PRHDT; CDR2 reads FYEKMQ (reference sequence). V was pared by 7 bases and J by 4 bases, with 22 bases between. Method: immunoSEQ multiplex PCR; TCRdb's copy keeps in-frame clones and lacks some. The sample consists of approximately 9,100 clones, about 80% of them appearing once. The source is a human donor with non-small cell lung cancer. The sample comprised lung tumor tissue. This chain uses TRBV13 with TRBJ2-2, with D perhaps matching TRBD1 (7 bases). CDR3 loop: CASTVLEGARGTGELFF. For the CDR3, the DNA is TGTGCCAGCACCGTGCTGGAGGGGGCGCGGGGCACCGGGGAGCTGTTTTTT.